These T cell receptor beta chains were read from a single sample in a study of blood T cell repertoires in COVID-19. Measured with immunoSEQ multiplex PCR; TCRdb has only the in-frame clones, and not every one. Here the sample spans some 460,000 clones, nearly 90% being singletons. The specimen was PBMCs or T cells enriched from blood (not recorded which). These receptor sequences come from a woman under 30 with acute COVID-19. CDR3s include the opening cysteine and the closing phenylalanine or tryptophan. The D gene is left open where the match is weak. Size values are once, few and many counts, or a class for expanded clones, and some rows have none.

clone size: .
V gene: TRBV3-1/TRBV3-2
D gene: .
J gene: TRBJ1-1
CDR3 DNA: TGTGCCAGCAGCCAAGTTGGCGGGACTGAAGCTTTCTTT
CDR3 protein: CASSQVGGTEAFF

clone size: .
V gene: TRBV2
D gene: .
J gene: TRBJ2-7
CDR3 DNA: TGTGCCAGCAGTGAGTCAGGCTACGAGCAGTACTTC
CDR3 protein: CASSESGYEQYF

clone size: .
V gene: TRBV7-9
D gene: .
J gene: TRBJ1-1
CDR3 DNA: TGTGCCAGCAGCTTATCCGACGGGTCGTACACTGAAGCTTTCTTT
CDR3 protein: CASSLSDGSYTEAFF

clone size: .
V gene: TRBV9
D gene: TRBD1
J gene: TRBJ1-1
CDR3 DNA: TGTGCCAGCAGCGTAACAGGGGGCTCAGCGAACACTGAAGCTTTCTTT
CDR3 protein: CASSVTGGSANTEAFF

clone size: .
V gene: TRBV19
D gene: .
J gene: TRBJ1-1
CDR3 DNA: TGTGCCAGTAGGAGGATGAACACTGAAGCTTTCTTT
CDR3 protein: CASRRMNTEAFF

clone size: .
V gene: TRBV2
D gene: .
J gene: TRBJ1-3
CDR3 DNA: TGTGCCAGCGTATCCAGGGGCTCTGGAAACACCATATATTTT
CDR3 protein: CASVSRGSGNTIYF

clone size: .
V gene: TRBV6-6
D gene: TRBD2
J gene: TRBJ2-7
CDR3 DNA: TGTGCCAGCAGTATGACGACTAGCGGGAGTGGGTACGAGCAGTACTTC
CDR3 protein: CASSMTTSGSGYEQYF

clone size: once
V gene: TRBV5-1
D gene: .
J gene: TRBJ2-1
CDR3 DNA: TGCGCCAGCAGCTTGGCTGTCAATGAGCAGTTCTTC
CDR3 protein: CASSLAVNEQFF

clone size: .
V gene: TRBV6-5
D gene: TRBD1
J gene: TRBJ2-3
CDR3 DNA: TGTGCCAGCAGTTTAGGGACAGGGGCCGATACGCAGTATTTT
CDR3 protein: CASSLGTGADTQYF

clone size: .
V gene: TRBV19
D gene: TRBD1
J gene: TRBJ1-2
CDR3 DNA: TGTGCCAGTAGTATAAATCCGGAGACAGGGAAACTTTTAGGCTACACCTTC
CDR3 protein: CASSINPETGKLLGYTF

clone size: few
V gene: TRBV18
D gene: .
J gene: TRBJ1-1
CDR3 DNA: TGTGCCAGCTCTGGGTCGGGAGGCACTGAAGCTTTCTTT
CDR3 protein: CASSGSGGTEAFF

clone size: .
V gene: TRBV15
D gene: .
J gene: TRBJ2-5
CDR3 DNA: TGTGCCACCAGCAGAGATCGGGGAGAGACCCAGTACTTC
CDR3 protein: CATSRDRGETQYF

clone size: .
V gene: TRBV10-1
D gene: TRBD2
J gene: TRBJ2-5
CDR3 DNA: TGCGCCAGCAGTCCGGGACTAGCGGGGCAAGAGACCCAGTACTTC
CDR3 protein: CASSPGLAGQETQYF

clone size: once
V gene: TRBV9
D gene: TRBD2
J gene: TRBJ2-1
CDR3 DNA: TGTGCCAGCAGCCCCGGCGGACTAGCGGGGGCCAGCTCCTACAATGAGCAGTTCTTC
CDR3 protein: CASSPGGLAGASSYNEQFF